The 3 T cell receptor beta chains listed next were all sequenced from one sample in a study of cytomegalovirus exposure and HLA in healthy donors. TCRdb keeps only in-frame clones here, not all; method: immunoSEQ multiplex PCR. The repertoire holds 110,000 or so clones, roughly 86% seen once, with roughly 5% in the top ten. The sample consisted of PBMCs. The receptors derive from a man aged 18 to 30 in good health and CMV-seronegative.

V is TRBV6-5 and J is TRBJ1-5; 9 bases line up with TRBD1. Per germline, CDR1 MNHEY and CDR2 SVGAGI. The CDR3 has 14 residues. J was trimmed by 6 bases and V by 5 bases; bases with no gene match: 5. The CDR3 nucleotides are TGTGCCAGCAGTCGACAGGGGGAGTCTCAGCCCCAGCATTTT. It codes for CASSRQGESQPQHF.

The gene calls are TRBV13 and TRBJ1-2, with D possibly TRBD1 on 6 matching bases. Germline loops: CDR1 PRHDT, CDR2 FYEKMQ (reference sequence). The CDR3 is made up of 15 amino acids. V was pared by 5 bases and J by 4 bases, with 17 bases between. This CDR3 reads CASSPHWEGGYGYTF. In DNA, the CDR3 is TGTGCCAGCAGCCCGCACTGGGAAGGGGGCTATGGCTACACCTTC. Filled out from reference TRBV13 and TRBJ1-2, the complete variable domain reads AAGVIQSPRHLIKEKRETATLKCYPIPRHDTVYWYQQGPGQDPQFLISFYEKMQSDKGSIPDRFSAQQFSDYHSELNMSSLELGDSALYFCASSPHWEGGYGYTFGSGTRLTVV.

The chain combines TRBV30 with TRBJ2-7, with 7 bases lining up with TRBD2. The CDR3 covers 12 residues. CDR1 is GTSNPN and CDR2 is SVGIG in the germline V gene (reference sequence). J gave up 6 bases and V 5 bases, and 7 bases lay outside the gene matches. CDR3 in DNA: TGTGCCTGGGCCCCAGCGGGGCTCGAGCAGTACTTC. The encoded protein is CAWAPAGLEQYF.